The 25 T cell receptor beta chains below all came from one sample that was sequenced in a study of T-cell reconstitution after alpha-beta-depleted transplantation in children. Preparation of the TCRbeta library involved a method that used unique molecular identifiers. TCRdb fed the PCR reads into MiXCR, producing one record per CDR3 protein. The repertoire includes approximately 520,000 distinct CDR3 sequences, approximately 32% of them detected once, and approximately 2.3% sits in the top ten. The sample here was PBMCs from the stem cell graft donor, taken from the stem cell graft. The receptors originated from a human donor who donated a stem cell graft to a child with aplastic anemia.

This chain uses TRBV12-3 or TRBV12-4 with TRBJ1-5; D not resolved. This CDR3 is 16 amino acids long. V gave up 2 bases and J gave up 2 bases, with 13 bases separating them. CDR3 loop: CASSLSAASGNQPQHF. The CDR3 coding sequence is TGTGCCAGCAGTTTATCGGCAGCGAGTGGCAATCAGCCCCAGCATTTT.

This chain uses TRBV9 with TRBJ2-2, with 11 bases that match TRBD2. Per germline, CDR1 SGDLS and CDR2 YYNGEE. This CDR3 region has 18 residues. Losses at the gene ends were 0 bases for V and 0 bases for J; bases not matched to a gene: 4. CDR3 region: CASSVGSSGRSNTGELFF. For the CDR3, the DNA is TGTGCCAGCAGCGTAGGATCTAGCGGGAGGTCGAACACCGGGGAGCTGTTTTTT.

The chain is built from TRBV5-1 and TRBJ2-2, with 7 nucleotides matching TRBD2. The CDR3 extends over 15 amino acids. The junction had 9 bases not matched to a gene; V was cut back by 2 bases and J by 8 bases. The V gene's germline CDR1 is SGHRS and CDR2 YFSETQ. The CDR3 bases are TGCGCCAGCAGCTTCCGGGCGGGAGCCTCAGGGGAGCTGTTTTTT. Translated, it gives CASSFRAGASGELFF.

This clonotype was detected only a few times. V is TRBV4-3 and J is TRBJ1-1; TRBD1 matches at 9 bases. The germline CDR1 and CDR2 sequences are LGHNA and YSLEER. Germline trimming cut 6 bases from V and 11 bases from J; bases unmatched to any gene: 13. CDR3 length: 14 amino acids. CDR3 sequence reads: CASRVGQGKDRAFF. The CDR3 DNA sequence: TGCGCCAGCAGGGTTGGACAGGGGAAGGATCGGGCTTTCTTT.

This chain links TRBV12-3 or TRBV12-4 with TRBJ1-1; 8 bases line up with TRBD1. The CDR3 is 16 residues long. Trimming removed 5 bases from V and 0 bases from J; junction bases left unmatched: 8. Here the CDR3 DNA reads TGTGCCAGCAGTCTCCGACAGGGGCGCATGAACACTGAAGCTTTCTTT. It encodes CASSLRQGRMNTEAFF.

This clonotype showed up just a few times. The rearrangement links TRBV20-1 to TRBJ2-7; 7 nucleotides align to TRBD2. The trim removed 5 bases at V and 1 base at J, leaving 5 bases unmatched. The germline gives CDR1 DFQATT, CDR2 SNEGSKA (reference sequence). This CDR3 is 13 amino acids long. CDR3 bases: TGCAGTGCTCTTCGACTAGCATCCTACGAGCAGTACTTC. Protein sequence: CSALRLASYEQYF.

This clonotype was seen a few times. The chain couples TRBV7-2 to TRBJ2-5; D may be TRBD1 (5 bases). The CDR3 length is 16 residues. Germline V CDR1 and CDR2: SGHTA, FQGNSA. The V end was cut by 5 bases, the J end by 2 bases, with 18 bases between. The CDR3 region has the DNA TGTGCCAGCAGCCCCGTGGGGCAGGGCGGACAAGAGACCCAGTACTTC. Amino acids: CASSPVGQGGQETQYF.

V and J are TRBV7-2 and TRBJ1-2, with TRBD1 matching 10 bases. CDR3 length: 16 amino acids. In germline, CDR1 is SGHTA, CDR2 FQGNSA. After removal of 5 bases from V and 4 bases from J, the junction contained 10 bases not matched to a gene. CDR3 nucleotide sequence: TGTGCCAGCAGCCCCCGACAGGGGGCGACGGGCTATGGCTACACCTTC. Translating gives CASSPRQGATGYGYTF.

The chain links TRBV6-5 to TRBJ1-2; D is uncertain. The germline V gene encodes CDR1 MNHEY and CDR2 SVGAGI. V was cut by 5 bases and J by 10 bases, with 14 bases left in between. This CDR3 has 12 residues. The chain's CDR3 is CASSNGIYPYTF. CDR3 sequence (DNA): TGTGCCAGCAGTAACGGGATCTACCCCTACACCTTC.

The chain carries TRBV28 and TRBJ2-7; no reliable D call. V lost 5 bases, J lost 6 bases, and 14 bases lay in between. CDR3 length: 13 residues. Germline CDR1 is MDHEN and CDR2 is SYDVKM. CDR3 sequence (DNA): TGTGCCAGCAGTGAAGGGAACGCCGGCGAGCAGTACTTC. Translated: CASSEGNAGEQYF. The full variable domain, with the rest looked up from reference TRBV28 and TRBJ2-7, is DVKVTQSSRYLVKRTGEKVFLECVQDMDHENMFWYRQDPGLGLRLIYFSYDVKMKEKGDIPEGYSVSREKKERFSLILESASTNQTSMYLCASSEGNAGEQYFGPGTRLTVT.

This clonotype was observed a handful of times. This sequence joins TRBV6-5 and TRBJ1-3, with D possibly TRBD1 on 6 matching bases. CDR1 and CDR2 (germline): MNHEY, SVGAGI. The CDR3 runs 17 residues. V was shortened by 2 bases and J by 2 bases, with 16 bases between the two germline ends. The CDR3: CASSYTATGLTGNTIYF. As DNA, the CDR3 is TGTGCCAGCAGTTACACCGCAACAGGGTTAACTGGAAACACCATATATTTT.

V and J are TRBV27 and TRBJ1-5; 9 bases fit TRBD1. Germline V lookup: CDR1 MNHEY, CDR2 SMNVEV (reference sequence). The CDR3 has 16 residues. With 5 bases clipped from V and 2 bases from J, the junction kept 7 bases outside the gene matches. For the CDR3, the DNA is TGTGCCAGCAGTCCACAGGGGGCGATTGGCAATCAGCCCCAGCATTTT. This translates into CASSPQGAIGNQPQHF.

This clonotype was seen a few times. The CDR3 loop reads CASSRDYSRRETQYF. The DNA of the CDR3 is TGTGCCAGCAGCCGGGACTACTCACGTCGGGAGACCCAGTACTTC. The chain links TRBV6-2 or TRBV6-3 to TRBJ2-5, with 7 bases matching TRBD2. Germline V gene lookup returns CDR1 MNHEY and CDR2 SVGEGT. V gave up 6 bases and J gave up 5 bases; unmatched junction bases: 12. This CDR3 spans 15 amino acids.

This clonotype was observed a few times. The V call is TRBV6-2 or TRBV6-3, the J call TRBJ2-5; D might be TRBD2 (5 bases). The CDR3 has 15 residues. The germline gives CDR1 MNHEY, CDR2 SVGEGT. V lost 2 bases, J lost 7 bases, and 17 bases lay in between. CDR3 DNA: TGTGCCAGCAGTTACGGTGAAGGGTTCGGAGGGACCCAGTACTTC. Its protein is CASSYGEGFGGTQYF.

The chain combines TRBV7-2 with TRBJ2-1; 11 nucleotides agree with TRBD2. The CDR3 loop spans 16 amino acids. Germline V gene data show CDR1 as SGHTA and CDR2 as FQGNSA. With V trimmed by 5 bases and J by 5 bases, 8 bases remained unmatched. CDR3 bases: TGTGCCAGCAGCCGAGACCGACTAGCGGGGAACAATGAGCAGTTCTTC. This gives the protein CASSRDRLAGNNEQFF.

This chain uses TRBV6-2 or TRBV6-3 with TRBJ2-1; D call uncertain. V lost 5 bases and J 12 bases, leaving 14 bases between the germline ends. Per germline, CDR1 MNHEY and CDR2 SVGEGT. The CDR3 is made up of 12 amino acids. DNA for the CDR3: TGTGCCAGCAGTCCTCGGACGGATGGGCAGTTCTTC. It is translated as CASSPRTDGQFF.

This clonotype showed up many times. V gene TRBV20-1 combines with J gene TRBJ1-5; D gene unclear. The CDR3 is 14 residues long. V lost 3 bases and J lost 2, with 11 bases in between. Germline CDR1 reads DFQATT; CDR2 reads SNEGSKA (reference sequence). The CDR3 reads CSASSAGGNQPQHF. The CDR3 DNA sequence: TGCAGTGCTAGTTCCGCGGGAGGCAATCAGCCCCAGCATTTT.

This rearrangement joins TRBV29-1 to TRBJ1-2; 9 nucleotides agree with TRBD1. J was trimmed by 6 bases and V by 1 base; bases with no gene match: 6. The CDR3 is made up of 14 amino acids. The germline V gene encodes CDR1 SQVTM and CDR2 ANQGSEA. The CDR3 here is CSVEGSWTGDGYTF. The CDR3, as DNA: TGCAGCGTTGAAGGGTCGTGGACAGGGGATGGCTACACCTTC.

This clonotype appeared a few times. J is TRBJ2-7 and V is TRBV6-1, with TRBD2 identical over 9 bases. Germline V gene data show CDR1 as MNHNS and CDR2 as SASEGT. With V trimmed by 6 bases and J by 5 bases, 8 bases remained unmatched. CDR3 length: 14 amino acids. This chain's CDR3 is CASRFSGSGDEQYV. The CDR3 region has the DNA TGTGCCAGCAGATTTAGCGGGAGTGGCGACGAGCAGTACGTC.

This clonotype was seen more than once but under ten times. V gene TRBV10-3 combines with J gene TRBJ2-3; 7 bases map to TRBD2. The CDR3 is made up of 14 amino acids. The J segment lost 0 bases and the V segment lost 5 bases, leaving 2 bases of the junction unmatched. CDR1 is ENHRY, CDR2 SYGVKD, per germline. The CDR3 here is CAISPLASTDTQYF. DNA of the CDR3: TGTGCCATCAGTCCACTAGCGAGCACAGATACGCAGTATTTT.

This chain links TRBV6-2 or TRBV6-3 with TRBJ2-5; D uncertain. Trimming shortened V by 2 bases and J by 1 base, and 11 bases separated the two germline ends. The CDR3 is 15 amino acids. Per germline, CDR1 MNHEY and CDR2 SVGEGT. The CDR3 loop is CASSYPWDSQETQYF. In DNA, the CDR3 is TGTGCCAGCAGTTACCCCTGGGATAGCCAAGAGACCCAGTACTTC.

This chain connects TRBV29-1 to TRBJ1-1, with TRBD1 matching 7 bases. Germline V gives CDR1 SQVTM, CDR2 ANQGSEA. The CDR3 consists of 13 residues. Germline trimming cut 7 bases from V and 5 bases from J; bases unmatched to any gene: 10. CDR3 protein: CSAARQGGTEAFF. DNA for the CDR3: TGCAGCGCAGCGAGACAGGGAGGGACTGAAGCTTTCTTT.

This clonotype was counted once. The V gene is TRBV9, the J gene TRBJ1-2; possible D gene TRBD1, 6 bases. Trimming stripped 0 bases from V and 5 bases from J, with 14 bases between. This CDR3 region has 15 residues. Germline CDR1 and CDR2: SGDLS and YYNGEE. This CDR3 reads CASSVGGQPHYGYTF. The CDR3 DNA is TGTGCCAGCAGCGTAGGAGGACAGCCCCATTATGGCTACACCTTC.

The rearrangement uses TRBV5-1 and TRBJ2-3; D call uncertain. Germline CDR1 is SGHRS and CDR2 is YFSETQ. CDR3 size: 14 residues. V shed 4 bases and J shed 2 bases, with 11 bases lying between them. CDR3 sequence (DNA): TGCGCCAGCAGCCCCCCCAAGGTCACAGATACGCAGTATTTT. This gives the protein CASSPPKVTDTQYF.

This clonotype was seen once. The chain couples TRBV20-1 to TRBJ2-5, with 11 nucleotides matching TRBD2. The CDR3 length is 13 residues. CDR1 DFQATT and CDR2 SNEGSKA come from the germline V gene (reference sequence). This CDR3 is CSPLAGGQETQYF. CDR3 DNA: TGCAGCCCTCTAGCGGGAGGTCAAGAGACCCAGTACTTC.